This T cell receptor beta chain was recorded in a study of beta chain features in type 1 diabetes. The study, taken as a whole, reports: TCRB CDR3 length was moderately but significantly reduced in all four CD4+ subsets of Type 1 diabetes patients. Among type 1 diabetes patients, VDJ junctions had fewer insertions and more deletions. Researchers caution that PCR might favor shorter templates, equally among patients and controls.

Markers CD45RO/CCR7/CD25/CD127/CD95/CD27 served to sort CD4+ naive, central memory, regulatory and stem cell-like memory cells. The study reverse transcribed the entire isolated RNA, so it sequenced expressed TCRB transcripts. Naive, central memory and regulatory T cell samples produced a mean of about 3.5 million reads. This table comes from immunoSEQ multiplex PCR, and its TCRdb copy is limited to in-frame clones, with some not included. The sample carries hundreds of thousands of clones, roughly 13% recorded once. This clone was seen more than once but under ten times. The antigen is undetermined. The CDR3 is 15 amino acids. Between the trimmed V and J ends, which lost 2 bases and 2 bases, there was a span of 10 bases. CDR1 and CDR2 (germline): WSHSY, SAAADI.

The chain couples TRBV10-2 to TRBJ2-1; the D gene could be TRBD1 or TRBD2 (5 bases each). The sequenced sample was naive CD4+ T cells from blood. This sequence originates from a man aged 18 to 30 with type 1 diabetes. CDR3 DNA sequence: TGCGCCAGCAGTGAGACGAGGGGAACCTACAATGAGCAGTTCTTC. Translated, it gives CASSETRGTYNEQFF.